This record looks at one T cell receptor (beta chain) sequence and its context. Its recognized antigen is unknown. Within one base of it there is no much larger clone, and no base qualities were kept. This record belongs to a study of beta chain features in type 1 diabetes (dated by TCRdb to 2017 to 2018). Regarding the complete study: No differences in mean age, gender distribution, total cell number or subset yield were found between patients and healthy donors. The study compared TCRB repertoires of sorted circulating CD4+ T cell subsets between recently diagnosed type 1 diabetes patients and matched healthy donors. Regulatory and stem cell-like memory subsets were obtained from only 8 patients and about eight healthy donors, while naive and central memory subsets were obtained from all 28 donors. A total of roughly 100,000,000 sorted cells were examined across all samples, and the number of cells per subset was strongly correlated with RNA yield. What the study reported, not specific to this receptor: PCR might favor shorter templates, but patient and control samples were amplified and corrected together, so any skew would affect both groups equally. Type 1 diabetes patients showed a moderate but significant shortening of TCRB CDR3 length in all four CD4+ subsets. Only small numbers of individuals were included in the HLA sub-analyses, which left unresolved whether HLA type had any influence on TCRB rearrangement. The naive, central memory and regulatory TCRB repertoires appeared to resemble one another more closely among patients than among healthy donors. Because cDNA was sequenced instead of genomic DNA, activated cells with high expression could be over-represented, although the groups did not differ in activation or CD3 levels. Patients with type 1 diabetes made fewer insertions and deleted more nucleotides at VDJ recombination sites, implying thymic rearrangement abnormalities.

CDR1 and CDR2 are read off the germline V gene as SGHTA and FQGNSA. The CDR3 goes from the cysteine to the phenylalanine over 18 residues. Only the CDR3 part of the read is kept: 54 bases, read in frame from the first base. Trimming costs V 3 bases and J 4 bases, and their ends lie 19 bases apart. All of the isolated RNA was reverse transcribed with the High Capacity cDNA Reverse Transcription Kit, so expressed TCRB transcripts were sequenced. Deep immunoSEQ sequencing was performed on naive, central memory and regulatory T cell samples, with an average of about 3.57 million total reads per sample. Sorted cells were lysed in RLT buffer, and RNA was extracted using DNase-treated RNeasy Micro or Mini kits according to cell number. Each cell subset was processed on its own to prevent cross-contamination, while patient and healthy donor samples were processed together. The immunoSEQ multiplex PCR was used to amplify TCRB sequences from cDNA, yielding 87-bp fragments that span the CDR3 region. Sequencing of the amplicons was performed on the Illumina HiSeq platform. The published analysis was carried out like this. PCR bias was computationally corrected using synthetic template baselines, reads within Hamming distance 2 were collapsed, and singletons that could not be merged were discarded. Reads were aligned to IMGT to assign V, D and J genes, CDR3 length, and insertions or deletions at six rearrangement sites. Within each subset, clonotype counts were normalized to sorted cell number, after which true diversity and Gini coefficients were computed with the tcR R package. The overlap coefficient, calculated on TCRB nucleotide sequences, was used to measure repertoire sharing. The source is immuneACCESS, and TCRdb retained only in-frame sequences with V and J called. Part of the clones is not carried over; for the studies checked, unresolved V genes explain less than half of this, and the remainder is unexplained. V and J calls and clone size are given by that table; D and trimming were obtained from the DNA. The sample includes more than 50,000 clones, with approximately 59% observed a single time. The top ten clonotypes cover roughly 2.4% of the sample.

A single peripheral blood draw of about 116 mL on average was collected from each donor into heparinised tubes. Naive, central memory, regulatory and stem cell-like memory CD4+ T cells were sorted on a BD FACSAria II using a panel including CD45RO, CCR7, CD25, CD127, CD95 and CD27. A purity above 98% was achieved for all sorted populations. Right away, PBMCs were isolated by Lymphoprep density gradient centrifugation and were stained directly, with no culture step. So that batch effects would be minimized, each experiment stained and sorted samples in pairs, pairing one healthy donor with one patient.

Sequenced: Tregs from blood. The meaning of the sample's cell subset or site label: regulatory CD4+ T cells. The origin of this receptor is a woman younger than 35 in good health. The chain uses TRBV7-2 and TRBJ2-6, with TRBD2 tentatively as D gene (6 bases match). The nucleotide sequence is TGTGCCAGCAGCTTCCCTAGCGTCCCTCTTGGGGGGGCCAACGTCCTGACTTTC. This is translated as CASSFPSVPLGGANVLTF.